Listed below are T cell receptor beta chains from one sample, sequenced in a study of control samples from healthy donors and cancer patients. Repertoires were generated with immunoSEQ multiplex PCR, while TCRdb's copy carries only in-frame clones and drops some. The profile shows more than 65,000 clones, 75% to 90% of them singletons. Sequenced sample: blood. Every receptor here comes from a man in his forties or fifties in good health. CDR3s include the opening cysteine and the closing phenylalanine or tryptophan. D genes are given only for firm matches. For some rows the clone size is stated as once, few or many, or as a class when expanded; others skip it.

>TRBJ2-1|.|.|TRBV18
CASSPPSLASNEQFF
TGTGCCAGCTCACCACCGTCTCTGGCCTCCAATGAGCAGTTCTTC
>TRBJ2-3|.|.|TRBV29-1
CSVRSDTQYF
TGCAGCGTTCGTTCAGATACGCAGTATTTT
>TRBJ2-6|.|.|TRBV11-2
CASSLGAGANVLTF
TGTGCCAGCAGCTTAGGGGCTGGGGCCAACGTCCTGACTTTC
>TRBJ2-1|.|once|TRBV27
CASSHLGAGAYNEQFF
TGTGCCAGCAGTCACCTGGGTGCAGGGGCCTACAATGAGCAGTTCTTC
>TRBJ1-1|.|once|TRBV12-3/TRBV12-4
CASKVTGNTEAFF
TGTGCCAGCAAAGTTACAGGGAACACTGAAGCTTTCTTT
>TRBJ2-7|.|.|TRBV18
CASSPESTVRQYF
TGTGCCAGCTCACCAGAGAGCACAGTTAGGCAGTACTTC
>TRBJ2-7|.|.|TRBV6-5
CASIDGRFAYEQYF
TGTGCCAGCATCGATGGACGGTTCGCCTACGAGCAGTACTTC
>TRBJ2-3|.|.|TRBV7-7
CASSPRAGDTQYF
TGTGCCAGCAGCCCTCGGGCCGGGGATACGCAGTATTTT
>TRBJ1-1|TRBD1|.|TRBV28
CAGRGDSKNTEAFF
TGTGCCGGCAGAGGGGACAGTAAGAACACTGAAGCTTTCTTT
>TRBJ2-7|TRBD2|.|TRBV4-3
CASSQVFAGGRHEQYF
TGCGCCAGCAGCCAAGTCTTTGCGGGGGGCCGCCACGAGCAGTACTTC
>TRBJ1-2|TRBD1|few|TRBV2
CASSPVGQGAGGYTF
TGTGCCAGCAGCCCCGTCGGACAGGGAGCGGGAGGCTACACCTTC
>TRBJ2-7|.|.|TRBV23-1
CASSQSDGTANYEQYF
TGCGCCAGCAGTCAATCTGACGGGACGGCCAACTACGAGCAGTACTTC
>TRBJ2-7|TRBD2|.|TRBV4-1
CASSLQGTSLYEQYF
TGCGCCAGCAGCCTTCAAGGGACTAGTTTGTACGAGCAGTACTTC
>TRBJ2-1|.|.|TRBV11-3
CASSFSRDGEQFF
TGTGCCAGCAGCTTTTCCAGGGACGGTGAGCAGTTCTTC
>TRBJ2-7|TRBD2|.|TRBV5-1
CASSPGGSGNLQYF
TGCGCCAGCAGCCCTGGGGGTAGCGGGAATTTGCAGTACTTC
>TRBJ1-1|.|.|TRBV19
CASSTRQGEEAFF
TGTGCCAGTAGTACGAGGCAGGGCGAGGAAGCTTTCTTT
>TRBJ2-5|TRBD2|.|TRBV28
CASSLTSGRETQYF
TGTGCCAGCAGTTTGACTAGCGGGAGGGAGACCCAGTACTTC
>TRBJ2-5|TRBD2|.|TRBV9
CASSVGFGAGGLETQYF
TGTGCCAGCAGCGTAGGATTCGGGGCGGGGGGCCTCGAGACCCAGTACTTC
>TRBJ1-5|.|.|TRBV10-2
CASSESGVGGVQPQHF
TGCGCCAGCAGTGAGTCGGGCGTGGGGGGAGTTCAGCCCCAGCATTTT
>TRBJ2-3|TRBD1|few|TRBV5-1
CASSSTGGQDTQYF
TGCGCCAGCAGCTCTACAGGGGGACAGGATACGCAGTATTTT
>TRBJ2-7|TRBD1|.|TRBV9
CASSVGTGGVYEQYF
TGTGCCAGCAGCGTAGGAACAGGGGGCGTTTACGAGCAGTACTTC
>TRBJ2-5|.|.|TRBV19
CASSLTGRWETQYF
TGTGCCAGTAGTCTGACAGGGAGGTGGGAGACCCAGTACTTC
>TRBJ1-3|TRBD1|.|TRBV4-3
CASSQMTGPGNTIYF
TGCGCCAGCAGCCAGATGACAGGGCCTGGAAACACCATATATTTT
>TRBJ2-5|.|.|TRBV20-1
CSARQETQYF
TGCAGTGCTAGACAAGAGACCCAGTACTTC
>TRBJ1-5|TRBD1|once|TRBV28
CASSSRTGNSNQPQHF
TGTGCCAGCAGTTCCCGGACAGGTAATAGCAATCAGCCCCAGCATTTT
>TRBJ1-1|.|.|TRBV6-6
CASSYSAGEAFF
TGTGCCAGCAGTTACTCGGCGGGTGAAGCTTTCTTT
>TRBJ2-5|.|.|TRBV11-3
CASSFTGSLETQYF
TGTGCCAGCAGCTTTACAGGGTCCCTGGAGACCCAGTACTTC
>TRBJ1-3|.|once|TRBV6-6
CASSYGGVSGNTIYF
TGTGCCAGCAGTTACGGGGGCGTCTCTGGAAACACCATATATTTT
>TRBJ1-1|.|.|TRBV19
CASMQGTEAFF
TGTGCCAGTATGCAAGGCACTGAAGCTTTCTTT
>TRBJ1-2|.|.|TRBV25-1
CASSDYSGFDGYTF
TGTGCCAGCAGTGATTACAGCGGATTTGATGGCTACACCTTC
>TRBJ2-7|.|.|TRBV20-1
CSARAAHEQYF
TGCAGTGCTAGGGCAGCCCACGAGCAGTACTTC
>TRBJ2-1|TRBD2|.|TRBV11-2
CASSLAASGFPNEQFF
TGTGCCAGCAGCTTAGCTGCTAGCGGGTTCCCCAATGAGCAGTTCTTC
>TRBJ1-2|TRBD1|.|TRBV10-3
CAISEEGAGGYTF
TGTGCCATCAGTGAGGAGGGGGCGGGGGGCTACACCTTC
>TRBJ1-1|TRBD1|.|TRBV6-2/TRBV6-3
CASSFRTGGPLMNTEAFF
TGTGCCAGCAGTTTCCGGACAGGGGGCCCTCTAATGAACACTGAAGCTTTCTTT